The 21 T cell receptor beta chains below were found in one sample sequenced in a study of blood T cells in healthy people across ages. Together with a sample-barcoded 5' primer, a J-beta primer mix was included in a second PCR lasting about 6 to 11 cycles. TCRdb reprocessed the 5' RACE reads via MiXCR and lists one record per CDR3 protein. The top ten clones hold more than 3% of a sample with under 800,000 distinct CDR3 sequences, roughly 21% of them seen once. The sample taken for sequencing was blood. These receptors were taken from a man between 65 and 85 years old in good health.

J is TRBJ2-5 and V is TRBV6-5; maybe TRBD1 (6 bases). Germline-derived CDR1 and CDR2 are MNHEY and SVGAGI. The germline V and J ends were trimmed by 6 bases and 5 bases, with 13 bases remaining between them. The CDR3 has 13 amino acids. The CDR3 bases are TGTGCCAGCAGGTTGGGGGCCCGTGAGACCCAGTACTTC. As protein: CASRLGARETQYF.

The chain couples TRBV29-1 to TRBJ2-5; D may be TRBD2 (5 bases). The CDR3 is 14 amino acids. The V gene's germline CDR1 is SQVTM and CDR2 ANQGSEA. The V and J ends lost 0 bases and 3 bases respectively, with 11 bases between them. The CDR3, as DNA: TGCAGCGTTGAAGAAGGGAGCTATAAAGAGACCCAGTACTTC. This translates into CSVEEGSYKETQYF.

The chain combines TRBV14 with TRBJ2-1; no clear D. Trimming cost V 4 bases and J 4 bases, with 14 bases left between them. CDR1 is SGHDN and CDR2 is FVKESK in the germline V gene. This CDR3 contains 15 residues. The CDR3 DNA reads TGTGCCAGCAGCCGGGATGTCTCAACGTACAATGAGCAGTTCTTC. Translated: CASSRDVSTYNEQFF.

This clonotype was counted only a few times. This rearrangement joins TRBV5-1 to TRBJ2-6; TRBD1 is a possible D gene (7 bases). Germline V gene lookup returns CDR1 SGHRS and CDR2 YFSETQ. The V end lost 4 bases, the J end lost 3 bases, and 23 bases lay between the germline ends. CDR3 length: 19 amino acids. The CDR3 nucleotides are TGCGCCAGCAGCACGCGCGTCGAACAGGGGACTGGTGGGGCCAACGTCCTGACTTTC. Translated, it gives CASSTRVEQGTGGANVLTF.

This clonotype was seen a handful of times. This rearrangement joins TRBV3-1 to TRBJ2-7, with D possibly matching TRBD2 (6 bases). Looked up from germline, CDR1 is LGHDT and CDR2 is YNNKEL (reference sequence). Deletions cut 4 bases from V and 0 bases from J, with 13 bases between. This CDR3 region has 15 residues. CDR3 bases: TGTGCCAGCAGCCCGCGACTAGACACCTCCTACGAGCAGTACTTC. It specifies CASSPRLDTSYEQYF.

The sample holds a few counts of this clonotype. The rearrangement joins TRBV20-1 to TRBJ2-5; D may be TRBD1 (6 bases). CDR1 is DFQATT, CDR2 SNEGSKA, per germline (reference sequence). V was cut by 3 bases and J by 2 bases, with 16 bases left in between. The CDR3 is 15 residues long. Written as DNA, the CDR3 is TGCAGTGCTAGGGGGGACATATATGGTCAAGAGACCCAGTACTTC. Translating gives CSARGDIYGQETQYF.

Only a few counts were recorded for this clonotype. This CDR3 is CSVESRGEIYEQYF. In nucleotides, the CDR3 is TGCAGCGTTGAATCCAGGGGGGAAATCTACGAGCAGTACTTC. The chain joins TRBV29-1 to TRBJ2-7, with TRBD1 as a possible D gene (7 bases). Germline V gene data show CDR1 as SQVTM and CDR2 as ANQGSEA. This CDR3 region has 14 residues. V was trimmed by 2 bases and J by 3 bases, leaving 14 bases between them.

The chain couples TRBV27 to TRBJ1-2; tentative D call: TRBD1 (6 bases). Trimming removed 4 bases at V and 7 bases at J, with 16 bases between. From germline, CDR1 is MNHEY and CDR2 SMNVEV (reference sequence). This CDR3 contains 14 residues. Here the CDR3 reads CASSSIQGNAGYTF. CDR3 bases: TGTGCCAGCAGTTCGATACAGGGAAATGCTGGCTACACCTTC.

V usage is TRBV6-5 and J usage is TRBJ2-5; unclear D gene. Germline values: CDR1 MNHEY, CDR2 SVGAGI. The CDR3 loop spans 13 amino acids. The V gene lost 7 bases and the J gene lost 2 bases, with 11 bases spanning the gap. Here the CDR3 DNA reads TGTGCCAGCAAGGGATCGGTGCAAGAGACCCAGTACTTC. Protein product: CASKGSVQETQYF.

V and J are TRBV3-1 and TRBJ2-2; 9 nucleotides align to TRBD2. The V gene end was trimmed by 1 base and the J gene end by 6 bases; junction bases not matched to a gene: 9. This CDR3 contains 17 residues. The V gene's germline CDR1 is LGHDT and CDR2 YNNKEL (reference sequence). The CDR3 reads CASSQAVLAGPAGELFF. CDR3 DNA: TGTGCCAGCAGCCAAGCTGTACTAGCGGGCCCCGCCGGGGAGCTGTTTTTT.

This clonotype was counted only a few times. The rearrangement joins TRBV12-3 or TRBV12-4 to TRBJ2-5; TRBD1 agrees at 7 bases. Trimming at V came to 4 bases and at J to 0 bases, leaving 8 bases not matched to a gene. The CDR3 spans 16 residues. CDR3 nucleotide sequence: TGTGCCAGCAGTTGGGACAGAGGGATCCACCAAGAGACCCAGTACTTC. Encoded protein: CASSWDRGIHQETQYF.

This sequence joins TRBV14 and TRBJ2-1; unclear D gene. Germline CDR1 reads SGHDN; CDR2 reads FVKESK. The CDR3 runs 14 residues. Trimming took 3 bases from V and 3 from J, leaving 9 bases between them. Here the CDR3 reads CASSHPTLYNEQFF. The CDR3 DNA reads TGTGCCAGCAGCCATCCGACTCTCTACAATGAGCAGTTCTTC.

The rearrangement joins TRBV5-1 to TRBJ2-7, with unresolved D. Trimming removed 1 base at V and 3 bases at J, with 11 bases between. The CDR3 spans 14 residues. CDR1 SGHRS and CDR2 YFSETQ come from the germline V gene. CDR3 DNA: TGCGCCAGCAGCTTGATGGGGTCGGGCTACGAGCAGTACTTC. Amino acid sequence: CASSLMGSGYEQYF.

This clonotype was observed a few times. This chain links TRBV28 with TRBJ2-4, with a weak D call TRBD1 (5 bases). Germline V lookup: CDR1 MDHEN, CDR2 SYDVKM. The CDR3 runs to 14 residues. With 3 bases removed from V and 5 bases from J, the gap between germline ends came to 11 bases. The CDR3 protein is CASSFLGHENIQYF. The CDR3, as DNA: TGTGCCAGCAGTTTTTTGGGGCACGAAAACATTCAGTACTTC.

Only a few counts were recorded for this clonotype. The chain is built from TRBV7-8 and TRBJ1-5; TRBD1 might be the D (5 bases). Germline lookup yields CDR1 SGHVS and CDR2 FQNEAQ. The CDR3 has 11 residues. The V and J ends lost 9 bases and 6 bases respectively, with 9 bases between them. CDR3 nucleotide sequence: TGTGCCAGTGGGACCGGTCAGCCCCAGCATTTT. Its protein is CASGTGQPQHF.

The rearrangement uses TRBV5-1 and TRBJ2-3; TRBD2 matches 8 bases. In germline, CDR1 is SGHRS, CDR2 YFSETQ. The CDR3 contains 17 residues. The V and J ends lost 0 bases and 0 bases, in that order; junction bases with no gene match: 6. The chain's CDR3 is CASSLDSAGGSTDTQYF. The CDR3 DNA reads as TGCGCCAGCAGCTTGGACTCCGCGGGAGGAAGCACAGATACGCAGTATTTT.

The chain combines TRBV6-6 with TRBJ2-7; D remains unclear. The V gene's germline CDR1 is MNHNY and CDR2 SVGAGI (reference sequence). Trimming cost V 7 bases and J 7 bases, with 14 bases left between them. This CDR3 is 12 amino acids long. CDR3 sequence reads: CASIVTADEQYF. The CDR3 DNA sequence: TGTGCCAGCATCGTTACAGCCGATGAGCAGTACTTC.

This clonotype was seen a handful of times. CDR3 sequence (DNA): TGCGCCAGCAGCTTGGGGACTAGCGGGAGGAACAATGAGCAGTTCTTC. It translates to CASSLGTSGRNNEQFF. The chain employs TRBV5-1 and TRBJ2-1; the match to TRBD2 covers 14 bases. Germline loops: CDR1 SGHRS, CDR2 YFSETQ. The J segment lost 5 bases and the V segment lost 0 bases, leaving 1 base of the junction unmatched. This CDR3 region has 16 residues.

As DNA, the CDR3 is TGTGCCAGCAGCGCTCTCGGACGGGAGATGAACACTGAAGCTTTCTTT. Its protein product is CASSALGREMNTEAFF. The chain is built from TRBV9 and TRBJ1-1; no reliable D call. Germline-derived CDR1 and CDR2 are SGDLS and YYNGEE. There are 16 residues in the CDR3. Trimming took off 3 bases at V and 0 bases at J, with 15 bases between the two ends.

Many counts were recorded for this clonotype. The chain employs TRBV3-1 and TRBJ2-5; D is perhaps TRBD1 (6 bases). Deletions cut 5 bases from V and 4 bases from J, with 17 bases between. This CDR3 is 15 amino acids long. The V gene's germline CDR1 is LGHDT and CDR2 YNNKEL (reference sequence). CDR3 in DNA: TGTGCCAGCAGCAAAATAAAACAGGGTTCAGAGACCCAGTACTTC. Protein: CASSKIKQGSETQYF.

This chain links TRBV29-1 with TRBJ1-1, with D possibly being TRBD1 (6 bases). Germline CDR1 and CDR2: SQVTM and ANQGSEA. V was trimmed by 6 bases and J by 4 bases, leaving 15 bases between them. The CDR3 spans 13 residues. The CDR3, as DNA: TGCAGCGTCTTGACAGGTCCCGGCACTGAAGCTTTCTTT. Translated, it gives CSVLTGPGTEAFF.